Listed below are T cell receptor beta chains from one sample, sequenced in a study of OX40 agonist ivuxolimab in advanced cancers. TCRdb's copy holds only in-frame clones and misses some; the assay was immunoSEQ multiplex PCR. The sample includes roughly 43,000 clones, over 75% of them seen just once. The specimen comprised CD4+ or CD8+ T cells sorted from blood, sampled in a trial of the OX40 agonist ivuxolimab. Receptor source: an adult with an advanced solid tumor such as melanoma, head and neck, liver or kidney cancer. The CDR3 runs from the conserved cysteine through the conserved F or W. Fields, in order: V gene, D gene, J gene, clone size, CDR3 DNA, CDR3 protein. The D gene is left open where the match is weak. Expanded clones get a size class; other rows say once, few or many, or leave the size out.

>TRBV10-3|-|TRBJ2-5|-
TGTGCCATCGGGGGGTCCCAAGAGACCCAGTACTTC
CAIGGSQETQYF
>TRBV7-6|TRBD1|TRBJ2-7|-
TGTGCCAGCAGCTCTGGGACAGGGCACTCCTACGAGCAGTACTTC
CASSSGTGHSYEQYF
>TRBV9|-|TRBJ1-3|-
TGTGCCAGCAGCGTAGACCGGGGTGCTGGAAACACCATATATTTT
CASSVDRGAGNTIYF
>TRBV29-1|-|TRBJ1-2|-
TGCAGCGTTGATAAGGGCATACCCTATGGCTACACCTTC
CSVDKGIPYGYTF
>TRBV19|-|TRBJ2-7|-
TGTGCCAGTAGTATAGCCCTCGACGCCTACGAGCAGTACTTC
CASSIALDAYEQYF
>TRBV11-2|-|TRBJ1-5|-
TGTGCCAGCAGCTTAGTAGCCCATCAGCCCCAGCATTTT
CASSLVAHQPQHF
>TRBV5-8|-|TRBJ1-4|-
TGTGCCAGCAGCTTACTTCGAGGGGGGGGAGCTAATGAAAAACTGTTTTTT
CASSLLRGGGANEKLFF
>TRBV5-6|TRBD1|TRBJ2-3|-
TGTGCCAGCAGCTTCGGGACAGGGGGAGATACGCAGTATTTT
CASSFGTGGDTQYF
>TRBV7-9|-|TRBJ2-7|-
TGTGCCAGCAGCCCACCGGGGGTCGGTGACGAGCAGTACTTC
CASSPPGVGDEQYF
>TRBV6-6|-|TRBJ2-2|-
TGTGCCAGCCGGGGACTCTTAAACACCGGGGAGCTGTTTTTT
CASRGLLNTGELFF
>TRBV7-9|TRBD1|TRBJ1-1|-
TGTGCCAGCAGCTTAGGGACAGGGGCCATGAACACTGAAGCTTTCTTT
CASSLGTGAMNTEAFF
>TRBV10-3|TRBD1|TRBJ1-2|-
TGTGCCATCACCCGACAGGGTGGCTACACCTTC
CAITRQGGYTF
>TRBV7-2|-|TRBJ1-6|-
TGTGCCAGCAGCTTAGAGGGGTCTTGGGTCCGTTCACCCCTCCACTTT
CASSLEGSWVRSPLHF
>TRBV7-9|-|TRBJ2-5|-
TGTGCCAGCAGCCGCCCAGGTGGGACCCAGTACTTC
CASSRPGGTQYF
>TRBV6-5|-|TRBJ1-2|-
TGTGCCAGCAGTTCAACAGACCCCTATGGCTACACCTTC
CASSSTDPYGYTF
>TRBV7-6|TRBD2|TRBJ2-1|medium-sized
TGTGCCAGCAGCTCAGACCCAGCGGGGGGTATCTCCAGCGAGCAGTTCTTC
CASSSDPAGGISSEQFF
>TRBV6-1|-|TRBJ2-1|-
TGTGCCAGCAGTGAAAGCCCCCGGGAGACAACCTACAATGAGCAGTTCTTC
CASSESPRETTYNEQFF
>TRBV7-3|-|TRBJ2-3|-
TGTGCCAGCAGCACGGGGACGAGCACAGATACGCAGTATTTT
CASSTGTSTDTQYF
>TRBV29-1|TRBD1|TRBJ1-2|-
TGCAGCGTTCCTCTGTCCGCGGGACAGGGCTACACCTTC
CSVPLSAGQGYTF
>TRBV28|-|TRBJ2-1|-
TGTGCCGCAGGGGACACAACTTACAATGAGCAGTTCTTC
CAAGDTTYNEQFF
>TRBV2|-|TRBJ2-1|-
TGTGCCAGCCCGGGAATAACGGGTGAGCAGTTCTTC
CASPGITGEQFF
>TRBV6-5|-|TRBJ1-4|-
TGTGCCAGCAGTTACTCGGGACGGCTAAATGAAAAACTGTTTTTT
CASSYSGRLNEKLFF